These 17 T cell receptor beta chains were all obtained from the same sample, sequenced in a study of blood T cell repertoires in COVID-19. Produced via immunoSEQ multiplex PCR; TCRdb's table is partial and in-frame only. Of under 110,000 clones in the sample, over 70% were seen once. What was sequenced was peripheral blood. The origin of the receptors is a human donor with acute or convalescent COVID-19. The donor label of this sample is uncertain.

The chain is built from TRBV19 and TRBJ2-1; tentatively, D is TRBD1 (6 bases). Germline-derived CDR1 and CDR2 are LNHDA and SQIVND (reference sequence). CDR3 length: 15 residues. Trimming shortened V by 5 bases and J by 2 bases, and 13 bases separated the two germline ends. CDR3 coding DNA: TGTGCCAGTAGTTCCAGGGGAGCCCCCTACAATGAGCAGTTCTTC. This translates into CASSSRGAPYNEQFF. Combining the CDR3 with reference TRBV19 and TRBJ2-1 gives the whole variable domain DGGITQSPKYLFRKEGQNVTLSCEQNLNHDAMYWYRQDPGQGLRLIYYSQIVNDFQKGDIAEGYSVSREKKESFPLTVTSAQKNPTAFYLCASSSRGAPYNEQFFGPGTRLTVL.

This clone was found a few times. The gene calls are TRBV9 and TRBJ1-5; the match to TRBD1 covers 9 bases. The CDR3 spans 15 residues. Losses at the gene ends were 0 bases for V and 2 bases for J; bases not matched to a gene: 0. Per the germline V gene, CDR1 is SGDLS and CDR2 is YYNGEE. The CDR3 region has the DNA TGTGCCAGCAGCGTAGGGACAGGGGGCAATCAGCCCCAGCATTTT. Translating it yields CASSVGTGGNQPQHF.

The CDR3 loop reads CASSRNTEGQYGYTF. CDR3 coding DNA: TGTGCCAGCTCACGAAATACGGAGGGTCAATATGGCTACACCTTC. This sequence joins TRBV18 and TRBJ1-2; no reliable D call. The V gene's germline CDR1 is KGHSH and CDR2 LQKENI. The ends were cut back, 4 bases at V and 5 bases at J, with 17 bases in the middle. This CDR3 is built from 15 residues. The full variable domain, with the rest looked up from reference TRBV18 and TRBJ1-2, is NAGVMQNPRHLVRRRGQEARLRCSPMKGHSHVYWYRQLPEEGLKFMVYLQKENIIDESGMPKERFSAEFPKEGPSILRIQQVVRGDSAAYFCASSRNTEGQYGYTFGSGTRLTVV.

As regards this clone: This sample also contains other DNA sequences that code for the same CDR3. The CDR3 nucleotides are TGTGCCTGGAGTAGGGGCTCTGGAAACACCATATATTTT. As protein: CAWSRGSGNTIYF. V usage is TRBV30 and J usage is TRBJ1-3, with D possibly TRBD1 on 5 matching bases. V lost 2 bases and J lost 0, with 5 bases in between. The CDR3 contains 13 residues. Germline values: CDR1 GTSNPN, CDR2 SVGIG (reference sequence).

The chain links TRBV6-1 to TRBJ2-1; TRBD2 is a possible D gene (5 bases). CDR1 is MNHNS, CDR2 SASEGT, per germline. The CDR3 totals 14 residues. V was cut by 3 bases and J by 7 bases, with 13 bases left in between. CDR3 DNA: TGTGCCAGCAGTGATTGGACTCGCAGGAATGAGCAGTTCTTC. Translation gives CASSDWTRRNEQFF.

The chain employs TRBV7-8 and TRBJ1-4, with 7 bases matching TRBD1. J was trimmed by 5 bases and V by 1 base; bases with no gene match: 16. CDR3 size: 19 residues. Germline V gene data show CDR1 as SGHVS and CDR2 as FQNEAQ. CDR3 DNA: TGTGCCAGCAGCTTAGTTTTGAGGGGTACCGGGACAGCCAATGAAAAACTGTTTTTT. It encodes CASSLVLRGTGTANEKLFF.

CDR3 region: CASSRDSSYNSPLHF. CDR3 nucleotide sequence: TGTGCCAGCAGCCGGGACAGCTCCTATAATTCACCCCTCCACTTT. The V gene is TRBV7-3, the J gene TRBJ1-6; TRBD1 aligns across 7 bases. Germline V gene data show CDR1 as SGHTA and CDR2 as FQGTGA. The CDR3 extends over 15 amino acids. V lost 5 bases to trimming and J lost 0 bases; unmatched junction nucleotides: 1. The full variable domain, with the rest looked up from reference TRBV7-3 and TRBJ1-6, is GAGVSQTPSNKVTEKGKYVELRCDPISGHTALYWYRQSLGQGPEFLIYFQGTGAADDSGLPNDRFFAVRPEGSVSTLKIQRTERGDSAVYLCASSRDSSYNSPLHFGNGTRLTVT.

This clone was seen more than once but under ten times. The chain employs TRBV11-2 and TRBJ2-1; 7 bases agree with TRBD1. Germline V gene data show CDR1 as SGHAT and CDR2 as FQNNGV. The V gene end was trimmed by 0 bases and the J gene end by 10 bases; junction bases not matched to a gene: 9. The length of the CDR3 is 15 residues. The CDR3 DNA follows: TGTGCCAGCAGCTTAGAAAGAGTAGTGGGACAGGAGCAGTTCTTC. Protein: CASSLERVVGQEQFF. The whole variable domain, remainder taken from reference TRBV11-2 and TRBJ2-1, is EAGVAQSPRYKIIEKRQSVAFWCNPISGHATLYWYQQILGQGPKLLIQFQNNGVVDDSQLPKDRFSAERLKGVDSTLKIQPAKLEDSAVYLCASSLERVVGQEQFFGPGTRLTVL.

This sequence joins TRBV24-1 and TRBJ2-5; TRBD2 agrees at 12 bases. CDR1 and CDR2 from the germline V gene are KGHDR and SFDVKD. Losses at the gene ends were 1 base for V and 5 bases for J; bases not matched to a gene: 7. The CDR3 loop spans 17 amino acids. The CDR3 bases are TGTGCCACCAGTGATTTCGCTAGCGGGGGGGCTTCGGAGACCCAGTACTTC. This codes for CATSDFASGGASETQYF.

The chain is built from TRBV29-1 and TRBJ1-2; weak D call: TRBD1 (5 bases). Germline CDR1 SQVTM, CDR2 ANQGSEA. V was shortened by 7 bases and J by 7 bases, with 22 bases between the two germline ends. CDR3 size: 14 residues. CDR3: CSALLTGGRGGYTF. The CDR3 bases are TGCAGCGCCCTACTAACAGGCGGGCGGGGTGGCTACACCTTC.

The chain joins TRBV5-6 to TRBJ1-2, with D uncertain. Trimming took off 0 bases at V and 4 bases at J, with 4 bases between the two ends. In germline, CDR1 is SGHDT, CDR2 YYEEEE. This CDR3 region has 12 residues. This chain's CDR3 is CASSLASYGYTF. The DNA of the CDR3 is TGTGCCAGCAGCTTGGCCTCCTATGGCTACACCTTC.

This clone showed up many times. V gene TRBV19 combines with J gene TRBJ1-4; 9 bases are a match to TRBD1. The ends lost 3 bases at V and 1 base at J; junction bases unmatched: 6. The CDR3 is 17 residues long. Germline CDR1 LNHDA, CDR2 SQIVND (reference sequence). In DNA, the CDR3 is TGTGCCAGTAGTATCCGAGGACAGGGGCGAACTAATGAAAAACTGTTTTTT. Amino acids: CASSIRGQGRTNEKLFF.

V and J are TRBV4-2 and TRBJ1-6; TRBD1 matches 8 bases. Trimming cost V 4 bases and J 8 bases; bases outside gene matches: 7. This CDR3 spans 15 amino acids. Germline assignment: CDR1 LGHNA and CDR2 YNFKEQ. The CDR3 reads CASSLGQGEDSPLHF. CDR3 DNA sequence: TGTGCCAGCAGCCTCGGACAGGGTGAGGATTCACCCCTCCACTTT.

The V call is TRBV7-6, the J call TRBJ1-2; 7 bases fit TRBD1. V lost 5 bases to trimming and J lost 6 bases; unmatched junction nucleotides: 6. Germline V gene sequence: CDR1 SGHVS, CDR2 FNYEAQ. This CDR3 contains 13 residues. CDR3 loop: CASSPTGVDGYTF. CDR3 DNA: TGTGCCAGCAGCCCTACAGGGGTGGATGGCTACACCTTC.

CDR3 residues: CAYDGGTAGFYGYTF. For the CDR3, the DNA is TGTGCCTATGATGGCGGGACAGCTGGGTTCTATGGCTACACCTTC. This chain joins TRBV30 and TRBJ1-2; 7 bases fit TRBD1. This CDR3 region has 15 residues. Unmatched junction bases numbered 15, after V lost 7 bases and J lost 4 bases. In germline, CDR1 is GTSNPN, CDR2 SVGIG (reference sequence).

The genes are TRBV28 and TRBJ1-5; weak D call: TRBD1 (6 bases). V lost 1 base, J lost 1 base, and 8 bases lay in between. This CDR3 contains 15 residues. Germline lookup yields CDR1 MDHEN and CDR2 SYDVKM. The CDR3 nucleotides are TGTGCCAGCAGTTTATCAGGGGTAAGCAATCAGCCCCAGCATTTT. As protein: CASSLSGVSNQPQHF.

The CDR3 spells CASSWAGGTDTQYF. DNA of the CDR3: TGTGCCAGCAGTTGGGCGGGGGGCACAGATACGCAGTATTTT. This chain links TRBV2 with TRBJ2-3; the match to TRBD2 covers 7 bases. The CDR3 spans 14 residues. From germline, CDR1 is SNHLY and CDR2 FYNNEI. J gave up 1 base and V 5 bases, and 3 bases lay outside the gene matches.